This T cell receptor (beta chain) was profiled in a study of CD4 T cells in relation to SARS-CoV-2 and coronaviruses. Study summary: ViraFEST: approximately 10-day antigen culture of PBMCs, then TCR beta CDR3 sequencing. Of the patients, under 10 were male, a few female, two Hispanic.

Method: immunoSEQ multiplex PCR; TCRdb's copy keeps in-frame clones and lacks some. The sample shows tens of thousands of clones, 77% of them seen only once. Cryopreserved PBMCs were CD4-enriched, then split into naive and memory cells. Fewer than 130,000 naive or memory CD4+ cells were cultured with CEF peptides for nine to ten days. Notes on this clone: The target antigen is unknown.

There are 15 residues in the CDR3. CDR1 SQVTM and CDR2 ANQGSEA come from the germline V gene. V dropped 4 bases and J dropped 10; count of bases not matched to a gene: 16. The sequence was collected from an adult with COVID-19. V usage is TRBV29-1 and J usage is TRBJ2-3, with 8 bases fitting TRBD2. Material: memory CD4+ T cells from PBMCs, cultured in vitro. CDR3 sequence reads: CSVGPGGRARKAQYF. CDR3 in DNA: TGCAGCGTTGGGCCGGGGGGGAGGGCCCGGAAGGCGCAGTATTTT.